Following are 9 T cell receptor beta chains from one sample sequenced in a study of blood T cell repertoires in COVID-19. Clones were sequenced by immunoSEQ multiplex PCR, and TCRdb holds only the in-frame ones, with some missing. The sample shows 250,000 or so clones, 90% of them seen only once. Material for sequencing was peripheral blood. The receptors were sampled from a woman aged 55-75 years with COVID-19, enrolled during active disease.

V usage is TRBV3-1 (or the pseudogene TRBV3-2) and J usage is TRBJ2-2; D remains ambiguous. Germline CDR1 is LGHDT and CDR2 is YNNKEL (reference sequence). The CDR3 covers 14 residues. V dropped 6 bases and J dropped 2 bases, with 10 bases sitting between them. Written as DNA, the CDR3 is TGTGCCAGCAGTGAACAGATTAACACCGGGGAGCTGTTTTTT. It codes for CASSEQINTGELFF.

This rearrangement joins TRBV3-1 (or the pseudogene TRBV3-2) to TRBJ1-2, with D hard to call. V lost 3 bases to trimming and J lost 7 bases, with 9 bases between them. Germline V CDR1 and CDR2: LGHDT, YNNKEL (reference sequence). The CDR3 consists of 12 residues. The CDR3 protein is CASSHQVGGYTF. The CDR3 DNA reads TGTGCCAGCAGCCACCAGGTAGGTGGCTACACCTTC.

The chain recombines TRBV6-5 with TRBJ1-2, with D possibly matching TRBD1 (6 bases). This CDR3 region has 14 residues. V was pared by 5 bases and J by 5 bases, with 15 bases between. CDR1 is MNHEY, CDR2 SVGAGI, per germline. In DNA form, the CDR3 reads TGTGCCAGCAGTCCCACAGGGTTTTATTATGGCTACACCTTC. Its protein is CASSPTGFYYGYTF.

This clone showed up just once. This chain uses TRBV7-2 with TRBJ2-5; TRBD2 matches at 8 bases. J lost 5 bases, V lost 5 bases, and 7 bases had no gene match. This CDR3 has 14 amino acids. The germline CDR1 and CDR2 sequences are SGHTA and FQGNSA. This chain's CDR3 is CASSIFSGTETQYF. For the CDR3, the DNA is TGTGCCAGCAGCATATTTAGCGGGACTGAGACCCAGTACTTC.

The chain carries TRBV7-3 and TRBJ2-2, with D unclear. With 1 base removed from V and 7 bases from J, the gap between germline ends came to 4 bases. Germline lookup yields CDR1 SGHTA and CDR2 FQGTGA. The CDR3 consists of 12 residues. CDR3 in DNA: TGTGCCAGCAGCTTAAGTCGCGGGGAGCTGTTTTTT. Protein sequence: CASSLSRGELFF. Drawing the rest from reference TRBV7-3 and TRBJ2-2, the complete variable domain is GAGVSQTPSNKVTEKGKYVELRCDPISGHTALYWYRQSLGQGPEFLIYFQGTGAADDSGLPNDRFFAVRPEGSVSTLKIQRTERGDSAVYLCASSLSRGELFFGEGSRLTVL.

The rearrangement uses TRBV7-2 and TRBJ2-6; possible D gene TRBD1, 6 bases. The CDR3 is made up of 17 amino acids. The V gene lost 0 bases and the J gene lost 3 bases, with 12 bases spanning the gap. CDR1 and CDR2 (germline): SGHTA, FQGNSA. CDR3 nucleotide sequence: TGTGCCAGCAGCTTAGCCCTGGGGGCCGGTGGGGCCAACGTCCTGACTTTC. Translating gives CASSLALGAGGANVLTF.

The V and J genes are TRBV2 and TRBJ1-2, with unresolved D. Germline loops: CDR1 SNHLY, CDR2 FYNNEI. V was shortened by 7 bases and J by 4 bases, with 19 bases between the two germline ends. The CDR3 consists of 15 residues. The CDR3 is CASTDRPGIGYGYTF. The CDR3 DNA follows: TGTGCCAGCACCGACCGGCCCGGGATAGGCTATGGCTACACCTTC.

Notes on this clone: Because the CDR3's place on the DNA is in doubt, the DNA is left out and the CDR3 is given as listed by TCRdb. The chain combines TRBV19 with TRBJ2-7; the DNA was not used to check the table's D call, TRBD1. Inclusive of both ends, the CDR3 amounts to 15 amino acids. From germline, CDR1 is LNHDA and CDR2 SQIVND (reference sequence). The CDR3 is CASTSGQGVSYEQYF.

The chain recombines TRBV7-2 with TRBJ2-7; D is perhaps TRBD2 (6 bases). This CDR3 region has 14 residues. Trimming took 0 bases from V and 6 from J, leaving 12 bases between them. Germline CDR1 is SGHTA and CDR2 is FQGNSA. Here the CDR3 reads CASSLAGSGVEQYF. In DNA, the CDR3 is TGTGCCAGCAGCTTAGCGGGGTCGGGGGTCGAGCAGTACTTC.